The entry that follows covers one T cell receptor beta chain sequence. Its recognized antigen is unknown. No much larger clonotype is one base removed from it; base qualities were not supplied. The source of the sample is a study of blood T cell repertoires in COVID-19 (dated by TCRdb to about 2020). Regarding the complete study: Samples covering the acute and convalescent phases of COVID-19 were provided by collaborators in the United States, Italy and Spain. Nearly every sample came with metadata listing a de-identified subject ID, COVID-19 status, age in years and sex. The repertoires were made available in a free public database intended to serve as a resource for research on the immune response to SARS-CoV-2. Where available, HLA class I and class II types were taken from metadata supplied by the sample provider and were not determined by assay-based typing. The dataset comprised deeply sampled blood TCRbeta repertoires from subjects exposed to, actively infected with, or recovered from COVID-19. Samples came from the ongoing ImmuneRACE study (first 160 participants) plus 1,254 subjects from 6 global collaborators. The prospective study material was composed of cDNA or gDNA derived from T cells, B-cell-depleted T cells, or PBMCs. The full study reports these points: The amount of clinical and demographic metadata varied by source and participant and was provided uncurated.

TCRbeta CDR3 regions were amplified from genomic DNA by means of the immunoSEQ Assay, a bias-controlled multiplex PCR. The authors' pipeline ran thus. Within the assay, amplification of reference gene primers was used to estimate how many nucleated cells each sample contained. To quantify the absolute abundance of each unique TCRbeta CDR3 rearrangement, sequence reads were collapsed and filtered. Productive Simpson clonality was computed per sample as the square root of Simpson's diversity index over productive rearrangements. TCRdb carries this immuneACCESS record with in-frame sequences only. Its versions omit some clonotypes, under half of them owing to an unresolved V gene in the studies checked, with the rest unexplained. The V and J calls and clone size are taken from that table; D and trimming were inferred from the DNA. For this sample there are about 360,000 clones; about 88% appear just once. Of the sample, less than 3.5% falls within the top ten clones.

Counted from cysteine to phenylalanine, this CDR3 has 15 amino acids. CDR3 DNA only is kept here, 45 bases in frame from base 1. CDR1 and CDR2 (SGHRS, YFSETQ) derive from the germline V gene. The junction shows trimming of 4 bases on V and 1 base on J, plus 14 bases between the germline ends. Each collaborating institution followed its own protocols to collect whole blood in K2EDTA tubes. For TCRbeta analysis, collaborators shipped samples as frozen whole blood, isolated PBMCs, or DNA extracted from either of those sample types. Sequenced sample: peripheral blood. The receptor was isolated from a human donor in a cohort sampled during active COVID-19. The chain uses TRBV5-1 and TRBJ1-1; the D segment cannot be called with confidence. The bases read TGCGCCAGCAGCCCTTTGGATGCAGGGAACACTGAAGCTTTCTTT. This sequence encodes CASSPLDAGNTEAFF.